The clone carrying this T cell receptor (beta chain) was observed at least ten times. Its antigen is still unknown. The data are from a study of human T cells and chemical hapten exposure. Turning to the study itself: Sensitization was performed using 2% DPC on a roughly 2 cm by roughly 2 cm upper inner arm skin site. Doses of diphenylcyclopropenone went to the patients' scalps weekly throughout the approximately 22-week study. Study findings and constraints: Relative to controls, expanded TCRs formed significantly more large CDR3 similarity clusters.

Indicated time point: patch test 2, 6 weeks after DPC sensitization. Stated treatment: therapeutic diphenylcyclopropenone sensitization with weekly scalp DPC. Trimming cost V 6 bases and J 3 bases; bases outside gene matches: 4. The CDR3 runs 15 residues. In germline, CDR1 is SGHDN, CDR2 FVKESK. Study processing details: Individual samples carried between roughly 23,224 and 690,600 TCRs, with 95,638 as the median. From the RACE reads, TCRdb called clonotypes with MiXCR, one entry per CDR3 protein. The V and J calls follow TCRdb's processing rather than the paper's. The table lists about 140,000 distinct CDR3 sequences, roughly 10% of them singletons.

The specimen was whole blood, collected in connection with sensitization to the hapten diphenylcyclopropenone (DPC). The clonotype comes from a woman between 45 and 60 years old with alopecia areata. Some clones in this sample may be carry-over from other donors' samples. V and J are TRBV14 and TRBJ2-3; TRBD2 agrees at 12 bases. CDR3 in amino acids: CASRTSGSATDTQYF. The DNA for the CDR3 is TGTGCCAGCAGGACTAGCGGGAGTGCGACAGATACGCAGTATTTT.